The rows below give T cell receptor beta chains drawn from one sample of a study of shared clonotypes between healthy human individuals. The assay was immunoSEQ multiplex PCR, and TCRdb's table has in-frame clones only and misses some. Seen here are a few million clones, approximately 92% observed once, and the top ten hold about 0.13%. Sample: naive CD4+ T cells sorted from blood. The receptors originated from a young man in good health. The CDR3 runs from the conserved cysteine through the conserved F or W. The order of the fields is J gene, D gene, CDR3 length, V gene, clone size, CDR3 DNA, CDR3 protein. The D gene is left open where the match is weak. Clone size appears in some rows only: once, few, many, or a class for an expanded clone.

>TRBJ2-3|.|13|TRBV5-4|.
TGTGCCAGCAACAGGGATAATCAGGATACGCAGTATTTT
CASNRDNQDTQYF
>TRBJ2-3|.|14|TRBV5-6|.
TGTGCCAGCAGCTTGGGGTCTAGCACAGATACGCAGTATTTT
CASSLGSSTDTQYF
>TRBJ2-7|TRBD2|14|TRBV5-1|.
TGCGCCAGCAGCCCAGGGACTAGCGGATACGAGCAGTACTTC
CASSPGTSGYEQYF
>TRBJ1-3|.|15|TRBV18|.
TGTGCCAGCTCACCACCGGAGGTATCTGGAAACACCATATATTTT
CASSPPEVSGNTIYF
>TRBJ2-3|TRBD2|16|TRBV7-9|.
TGTGCCAGCAGCTCCTTCCAAGCGGGGATAGTAGATACGCAGTATTTT
CASSSFQAGIVDTQYF
>TRBJ2-2|TRBD1|15|TRBV28|.
TGTGCCAGCAGTTCCTCCGGGACAGGGTCCGGGGAGCTGTTTTTT
CASSSSGTGSGELFF
>TRBJ2-7|TRBD1|14|TRBV7-2|once
TGTGCCAGCAGCGCCAGGGACAGACTCTACGAGCAGTACTTC
CASSARDRLYEQYF
>TRBJ2-7|.|14|TRBV4-1|.
TGCGCCAGCAGCCGAGACATACAGGGCCACGAGCAGTACTTC
CASSRDIQGHEQYF
>TRBJ1-5|.|17|TRBV2|.
TGTGCCAGCAGCCTAAATGGATTGACAGGACGCAATCAGCCCCAGCATTTT
CASSLNGLTGRNQPQHF
>TRBJ2-7|.|14|TRBV19|.
TGTGCCAGTAGGCGCAGGGGTGATACCTACGAGCAGTACTTC
CASRRRGDTYEQYF
>TRBJ2-3|.|16|TRBV6-5|.
TGTGCCAGCAGTTACTCGGCCGGGGGCCCCACAGATACGCAGTATTTT
CASSYSAGGPTDTQYF
>TRBJ1-5|TRBD1|17|TRBV10-1|.
TGCGCCAGCAGCCAGGGGGGCCAAGGAAGTGGCAATCAGCCCCAGCATTTT
CASSQGGQGSGNQPQHF
>TRBJ2-5|.|12|TRBV29-1|.
TGCAGCGTCGAGAGGACAGAAGAGACCCAGTACTTC
CSVERTEETQYF
>TRBJ2-3|.|14|TRBV6-5|.
TGTGCCAGCAGCCAACCAGGACAGCTAGATACGCAGTATTTT
CASSQPGQLDTQYF
>TRBJ1-1|.|15|TRBV6-1|once
TGTGCCAGCAGTGAAGGGAGCGCAGGGAGGACCGAAGCTTTCTTT
CASSEGSAGRTEAFF
>TRBJ2-1|.|14|TRBV19|few
TGTGCCAGTAGCGCGGGAACCTCCTACAATGAGCAGTTCTTC
CASSAGTSYNEQFF